The 15 T cell receptor beta chains below were found in one sample sequenced in a study of CXCR3-negative and CXCR3-positive naive CD8 T cells. Study-level points and caveats: In CXCR3-positive naive cells, the TRB CDR3s were more hydrophobic than in CXCR3-negative naive cells.

For these receptors, no antigen is known. It was by 5' RACE with UMI labels that the TRB cDNA libraries were prepared. TCRdb re-called the 5' RACE reads; every CDR3 protein appears as one record, without DNA. In all, the sample yields some 110,000 distinct CDR3 sequences. The sample comprised naive CXCR3+ CD8+ T cells from blood. The subset was: CD45RO-CCR7+CD27+CD95- naive CD8+ T cells expressing CXCR3 (TNR3+). These receptors were obtained from a human donor in good health. Some clones in this sample may be carry-over from other donors' samples.

The rearrangement links TRBV29-1 to TRBJ1-1. Germline CDR1 is SQVTM and CDR2 is ANQGSEA. CDR3 length equals 12 residues. This CDR3 reads CSVAAQNTEAFF.

The V call is TRBV6-5, the J call TRBJ2-6; without DNA, the TCRdb call of TRBD1 cannot be checked. Germline loops: CDR1 MNHEY, CDR2 SVGAGI. This CDR3 spans 15 amino acids. The CDR3 region is CASSTGVSGANVLTF.

The chain links TRBV3-1 to TRBJ2-1; TCRdb's assignment of TRBD2 cannot be checked, as there is no DNA. The germline CDR1 and CDR2 sequences are LGHDT and YNNKEL (reference sequence). The CDR3 is made up of 15 amino acids. CDR3 residues: CASSQVGTNHYEQYF.

The chain has TRBV27 and TRBJ2-1. The length of the CDR3 is 13 residues. The germline V gene has CDR1 MNHEY and CDR2 SMNVEV (reference sequence). The CDR3 sequence is CASYGEDLNEQFF.

The V call is TRBV7-9, the J call TRBJ1-3. The CDR3 covers 14 residues. Germline values: CDR1 SEHNR, CDR2 FQNEAQ (reference sequence). Here the CDR3 reads CASSLRESGNTIYF. Filled out from reference TRBV7-9 and TRBJ1-3, the complete variable domain reads DTGVSQNPRHKITKRGQNVTFRCDPISEHNRLYWYRQTLGQGPEFLTYFQNEAQLEKSRLLSDRFSAERPKGSFSTLEIQRTEQGDSAMYLCASSLRESGNTIYFGEGSWLTVV.

The gene calls are TRBV29-1 and TRBJ1-2; TCRdb lists TRBD1, though no DNA is available to test this call. Germline V CDR1 and CDR2: SQVTM, ANQGSEA. This CDR3 comprises 16 residues. The CDR3 spells CSVHAGTGIGNYGYTF.

The rearrangement links TRBV27 to TRBJ2-7. Germline CDR1 is MNHEY and CDR2 is SMNVEV (reference sequence). The CDR3 extends over 14 amino acids. CDR3: CASSFFGSNYEQYF.

J is TRBJ2-1 and V is TRBV20-1; TCRdb outputs TRBD1, but without DNA this stays unchecked. Per the germline V gene, CDR1 is DFQATT and CDR2 is SNEGSKA (reference sequence). The CDR3 length is 17 residues. CDR3 amino acids: CSARGVGDRGPLNEQFF.

This chain uses TRBV7-9 with TRBJ2-7; the D call of TRBD1 rests on TCRdb alone, since no DNA is present to check it. Germline CDR1 reads SEHNR; CDR2 reads FQNEAQ (reference sequence). This CDR3 is built from 17 residues. The CDR3 loop is CASSLPPLGQPPYEQYF.

This chain joins TRBV12-3 or TRBV12-4 and TRBJ2-7; no DNA is available, so the TRBD1 call from TCRdb remains unchecked. This CDR3 spans 16 amino acids. This chain's CDR3 is CASSRVGDTNSYEQYF.

V gene TRBV5-1 combines with J gene TRBJ2-7; TCRdb's D call, TRBD1, is unchecked because there is no DNA. The CDR3 is 14 residues long. CDR1 SGHRS and CDR2 YFSETQ come from the germline V gene. CDR3 residues: CASSLGDRVDEQYF.

The chain combines TRBV7-7 with TRBJ2-2. Per germline, CDR1 SSHAT and CDR2 FNYEAQ (reference sequence). This CDR3 is built from 15 residues. CDR3 sequence: CASSSPGAGTGELFF.

The chain has TRBV4-2 and TRBJ2-5; TCRdb proposes TRBD2, but this gene call is untestable without DNA. This CDR3 has 18 residues. Germline lookup yields CDR1 LGHNA and CDR2 YNFKEQ. CDR3 sequence reads: CASSQVLGRLAEEETQYF.

The gene calls are TRBV27 and TRBJ2-3; the TCRdb call, TRBD1, lacks DNA for checking. The CDR3 is 11 residues long. Germline V gene sequence: CDR1 MNHEY, CDR2 SMNVEV (reference sequence). The CDR3 loop reads CASSWGDTQYF.

V usage is TRBV2 and J usage is TRBJ2-7; the TCRdb D gene call, TRBD2, has no DNA to confirm it. This CDR3 has 16 amino acids. Germline V gene data show CDR1 as SNHLY and CDR2 as FYNNEI. The CDR3 loop reads CASSLPRDYPSYEQYF.